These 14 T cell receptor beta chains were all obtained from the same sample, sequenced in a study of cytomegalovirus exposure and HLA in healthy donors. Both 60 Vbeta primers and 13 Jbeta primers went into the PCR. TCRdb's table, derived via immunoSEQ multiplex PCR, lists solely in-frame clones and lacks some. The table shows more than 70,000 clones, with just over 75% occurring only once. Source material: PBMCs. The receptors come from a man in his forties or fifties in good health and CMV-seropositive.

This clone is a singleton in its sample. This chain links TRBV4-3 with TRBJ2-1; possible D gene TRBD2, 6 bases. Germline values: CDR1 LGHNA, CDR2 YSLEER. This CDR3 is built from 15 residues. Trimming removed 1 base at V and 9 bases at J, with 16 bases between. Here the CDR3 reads CASSQVATSGTEQFF. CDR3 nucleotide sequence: TGCGCCAGCAGCCAAGTCGCGACTAGTGGTACTGAGCAGTTCTTC.

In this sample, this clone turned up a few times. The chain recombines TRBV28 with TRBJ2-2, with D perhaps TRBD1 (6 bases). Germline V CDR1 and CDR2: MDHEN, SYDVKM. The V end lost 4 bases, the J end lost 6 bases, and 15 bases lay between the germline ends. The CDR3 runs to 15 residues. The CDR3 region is CASSSPGVVAGELFF. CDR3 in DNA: TGTGCCAGCAGTTCACCAGGGGTCGTTGCCGGGGAGCTGTTTTTT.

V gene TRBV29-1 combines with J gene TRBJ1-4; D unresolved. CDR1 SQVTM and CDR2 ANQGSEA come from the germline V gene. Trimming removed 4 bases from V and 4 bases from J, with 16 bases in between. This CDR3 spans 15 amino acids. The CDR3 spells CSVAGSETNNEKLFF. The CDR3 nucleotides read TGCAGCGTTGCCGGGTCCGAAACCAATAATGAAAAACTGTTTTTT.

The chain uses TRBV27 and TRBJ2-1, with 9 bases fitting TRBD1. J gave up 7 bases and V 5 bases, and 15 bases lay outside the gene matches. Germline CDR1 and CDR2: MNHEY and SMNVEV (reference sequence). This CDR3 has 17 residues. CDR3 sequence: CASSPSPGTGLGNEQFF. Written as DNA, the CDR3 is TGTGCCAGCAGTCCCAGTCCCGGGACAGGGCTGGGGAATGAGCAGTTCTTC.

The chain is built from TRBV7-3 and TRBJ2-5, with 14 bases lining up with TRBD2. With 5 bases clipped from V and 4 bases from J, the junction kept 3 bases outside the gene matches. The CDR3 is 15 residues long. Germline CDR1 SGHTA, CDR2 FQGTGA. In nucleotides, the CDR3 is TGTGCCAGCAGCAGACTAGCGGGGGGGGTAGAGACCCAGTACTTC. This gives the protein CASSRLAGGVETQYF. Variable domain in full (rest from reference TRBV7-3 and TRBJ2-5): GAGVSQTPSNKVTEKGKYVELRCDPISGHTALYWYRQSLGQGPEFLIYFQGTGAADDSGLPNDRFFAVRPEGSVSTLKIQRTERGDSAVYLCASSRLAGGVETQYFGPGTRLLVL.

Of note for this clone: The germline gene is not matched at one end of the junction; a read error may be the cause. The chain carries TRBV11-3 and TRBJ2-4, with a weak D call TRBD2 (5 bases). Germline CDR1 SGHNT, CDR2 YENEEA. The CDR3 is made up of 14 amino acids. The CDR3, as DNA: TGTGCCAGCAGCGAAGAGCTAGCCCAAAACATTCAGTACTTC. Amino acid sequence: CASSEELAQNIQYF.

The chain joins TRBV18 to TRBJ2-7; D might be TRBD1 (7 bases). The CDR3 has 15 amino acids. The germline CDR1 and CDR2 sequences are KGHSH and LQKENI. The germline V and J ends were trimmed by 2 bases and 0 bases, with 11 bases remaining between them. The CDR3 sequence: CASSPAGQLSYEQYF. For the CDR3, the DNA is TGTGCCAGCTCACCAGCGGGACAGCTCTCCTACGAGCAGTACTTC.

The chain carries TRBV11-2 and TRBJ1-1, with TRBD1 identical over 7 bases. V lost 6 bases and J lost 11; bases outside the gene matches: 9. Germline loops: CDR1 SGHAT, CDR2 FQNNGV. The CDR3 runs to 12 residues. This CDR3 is CASRLGGPGAFF. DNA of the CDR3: TGTGCCAGCAGACTAGGGGGCCCAGGGGCTTTCTTT.

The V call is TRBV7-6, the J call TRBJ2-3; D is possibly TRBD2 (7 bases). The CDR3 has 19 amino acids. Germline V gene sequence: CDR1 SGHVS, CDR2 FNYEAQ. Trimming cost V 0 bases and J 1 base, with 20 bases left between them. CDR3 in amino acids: CASSLAGGGSGGRTDTQYF. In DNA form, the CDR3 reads TGTGCCAGCAGCTTAGCGGGCGGCGGGAGTGGGGGGCGCACAGATACGCAGTATTTT.

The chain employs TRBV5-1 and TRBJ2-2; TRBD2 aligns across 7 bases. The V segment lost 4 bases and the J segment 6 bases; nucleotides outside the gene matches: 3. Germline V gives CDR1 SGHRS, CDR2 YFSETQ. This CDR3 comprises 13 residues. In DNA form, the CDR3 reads TGCGCCAGCAGCAGACTAGCCGCCGGGGAGCTGTTTTTT. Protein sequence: CASSRLAAGELFF. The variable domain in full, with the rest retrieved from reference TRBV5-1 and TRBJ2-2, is KAGVTQTPRYLIKTRGQQVTLSCSPISGHRSVSWYQQTPGQGLQFLFEYFSETQRNKGNFPGRFSGRQFSNSRSEMNVSTLELGDSALYLCASSRLAAGELFFGEGSRLTVL.

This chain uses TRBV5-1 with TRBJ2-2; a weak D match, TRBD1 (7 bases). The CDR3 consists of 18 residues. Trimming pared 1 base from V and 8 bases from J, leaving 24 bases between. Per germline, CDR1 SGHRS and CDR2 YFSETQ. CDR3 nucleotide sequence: TGCGCCAGCAGCTTGTTGGTGGGACAGCGGACTACCGGAGGGGAGCTGTTTTTT. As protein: CASSLLVGQRTTGGELFF.

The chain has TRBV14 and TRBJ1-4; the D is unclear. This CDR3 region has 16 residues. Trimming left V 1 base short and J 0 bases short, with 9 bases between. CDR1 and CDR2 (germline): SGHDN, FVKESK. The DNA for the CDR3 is TGTGCCAGCAGCCAAGTCTTTCTTGCAACTAATGAAAAACTGTTTTTT. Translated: CASSQVFLATNEKLFF.

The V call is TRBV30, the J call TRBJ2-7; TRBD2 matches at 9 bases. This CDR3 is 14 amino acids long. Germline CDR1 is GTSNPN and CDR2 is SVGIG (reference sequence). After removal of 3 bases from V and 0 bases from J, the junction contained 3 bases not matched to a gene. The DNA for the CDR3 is TGTGCCTGGAGAGCTAGCGGGATCTCCTACGAGCAGTACTTC. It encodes CAWRASGISYEQYF. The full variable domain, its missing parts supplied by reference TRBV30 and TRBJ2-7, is SQTIHQWPATLVQPVGSPLSLECTVEGTSNPNLYWYRQAAGRGLQLLFYSVGIGQISSEVPQNLSASRPQDRQFILSSKKLLLSDSGFYLCAWRASGISYEQYFGPGTRLTVT.

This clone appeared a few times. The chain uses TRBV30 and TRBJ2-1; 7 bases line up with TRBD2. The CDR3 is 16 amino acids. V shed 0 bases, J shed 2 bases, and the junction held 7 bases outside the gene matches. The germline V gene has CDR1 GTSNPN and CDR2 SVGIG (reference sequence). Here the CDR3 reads CAWSVPLAEAYNEQFF. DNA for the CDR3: TGTGCCTGGAGTGTCCCTCTAGCGGAGGCCTACAATGAGCAGTTCTTC.